A selection of T cell receptor beta chains follows, all from one sample in a study of cytomegalovirus exposure and HLA in healthy donors. The assay was immunoSEQ multiplex PCR, and TCRdb's table has in-frame clones only and misses some. Found here are approximately 270,000 clones, 80% of them singletons; the top ten hold about 0.29%. Sequenced material: PBMCs. The receptors derive from a girl aged 2-10 years in good health and CMV-seronegative. The CDR3 runs from the conserved cysteine through the conserved F or W. A D gene is named only where the DNA matches it firmly. Only some rows state a clone size, as once, few, many or a class for expanded clones.

j_call: TRBJ2-1; clone_size: -; v_call: TRBV7-9; d_call: -; cdr3_nt: TGTGCCAGCAGCTTAGCAACTACCTCGGGAGCAGGAAACAATGAGCAGTTCTTC; cdr3_aa: CASSLATTSGAGNNEQFF
j_call: TRBJ1-1; clone_size: -; v_call: TRBV12-5; d_call: -; cdr3_nt: TGTGCTAGTGGTTTGGACAGTAACACTGAAGCTTTCTTT; cdr3_aa: CASGLDSNTEAFF
j_call: TRBJ1-6; clone_size: -; v_call: TRBV19; d_call: TRBD1; cdr3_nt: TGTGCCAGTTGGGGACAGGGCGATCATTCACCCCTCCACTTT; cdr3_aa: CASWGQGDHSPLHF
j_call: TRBJ2-7; clone_size: -; v_call: TRBV28; d_call: TRBD2; cdr3_nt: TGTGCCAGCAGTTTATGGGGCGGGGGGAGCTCCTACGAGCAGTACTTC; cdr3_aa: CASSLWGGGSSYEQYF
j_call: TRBJ2-2; clone_size: -; v_call: TRBV29-1; d_call: TRBD2; cdr3_nt: TGCAGCGTTGATCTCCTAGCGGGGGGACTACGTAACACCGGGGAGCTGTTTTTT; cdr3_aa: CSVDLLAGGLRNTGELFF
j_call: TRBJ2-7; clone_size: -; v_call: TRBV7-9; d_call: TRBD1; cdr3_nt: TGTTCCAGCAGTTCGATCGCCGGGACAGGGCCTGACGAGCAGTACTTC; cdr3_aa: CSSSSIAGTGPDEQYF
j_call: TRBJ2-2; clone_size: -; v_call: TRBV6-1; d_call: TRBD1; cdr3_nt: TGTGCCAGCAGTAATACCGGGACAGGGGCCGGGGAGCTGTTTTTT; cdr3_aa: CASSNTGTGAGELFF
j_call: TRBJ2-7; clone_size: -; v_call: TRBV7-2; d_call: TRBD2; cdr3_nt: TGTGCCAGCAGTCAAACGGGCGGGAGAAGTCGCGAGCAGTACTTC; cdr3_aa: CASSQTGGRSREQYF
j_call: TRBJ1-2; clone_size: once; v_call: TRBV14; d_call: -; cdr3_nt: TGTGCCACCACCAGGGTTGGAGGGGCCTATGGCTACACCTTC; cdr3_aa: CATTRVGGAYGYTF
j_call: TRBJ2-3; clone_size: -; v_call: TRBV5-5; d_call: TRBD2; cdr3_nt: TGTGCCAGCAGCTTGTTTCTAGCGGGAGGAACAGATACGCAGTATTTT; cdr3_aa: CASSLFLAGGTDTQYF
j_call: TRBJ1-5; clone_size: -; v_call: TRBV7-8; d_call: -; cdr3_nt: TGTGCCAGCAGCTTAGCACTGACAGGTGGTCAGCCCCAGCATTTT; cdr3_aa: CASSLALTGGQPQHF
j_call: TRBJ2-7; clone_size: -; v_call: TRBV11-1; d_call: TRBD1; cdr3_nt: TGTGCCAGCAGCTTGCGTCAGGGGGCCTTCTCGAGCGAGCAGTACTTC; cdr3_aa: CASSLRQGAFSSEQYF
j_call: TRBJ2-7; clone_size: -; v_call: TRBV19; d_call: TRBD1; cdr3_nt: TGTGCCAGTAGTATCTACAGGGGCTACGAGCAGTACTTC; cdr3_aa: CASSIYRGYEQYF
j_call: TRBJ2-1; clone_size: once; v_call: TRBV7-9; d_call: -; cdr3_nt: TGTGCCAGCAGCTCTCTCCTAGCGAGGAGATACTACAATGAGCAGTTCTTC; cdr3_aa: CASSSLLARRYYNEQFF
j_call: TRBJ2-7; clone_size: -; v_call: TRBV30; d_call: TRBD1; cdr3_nt: TGTGCCTGGACACAGGGGGGATCCTACGAGCAGTACTTC; cdr3_aa: CAWTQGGSYEQYF
j_call: TRBJ1-6; clone_size: -; v_call: TRBV4-1; d_call: TRBD1; cdr3_nt: TGCGCCAGCAGCGAAGCCGGGACAGGGGGATCACCCCTCCACTTT; cdr3_aa: CASSEAGTGGSPLHF
j_call: TRBJ1-2; clone_size: -; v_call: TRBV6-1; d_call: TRBD1; cdr3_nt: TGTGCCAGCAGTGAGGCAGGGGGCTACTATGGCTACACCTTC; cdr3_aa: CASSEAGGYYGYTF
j_call: TRBJ2-5; clone_size: -; v_call: TRBV7-9; d_call: TRBD1; cdr3_nt: TGTGCCAGCAACTCCCGGGACAGGGGGCAAGAGACCCAGTACTTC; cdr3_aa: CASNSRDRGQETQYF
j_call: TRBJ1-3; clone_size: -; v_call: TRBV7-2; d_call: -; cdr3_nt: TGTGCCAGCAGCTTAAATCGTCAGTCCTCTGGAAACACCATATATTTT; cdr3_aa: CASSLNRQSSGNTIYF
j_call: TRBJ1-2; clone_size: -; v_call: TRBV4-1; d_call: -; cdr3_nt: TGCGCCAGCAGCCAAAACAGGGTTTCCTATGGCTACACCTTC; cdr3_aa: CASSQNRVSYGYTF
j_call: TRBJ2-2; clone_size: -; v_call: TRBV28; d_call: -; cdr3_nt: TGTGCCAGCAGTTTAACCGGGGACACCGGGGAGCTGTTTTTT; cdr3_aa: CASSLTGDTGELFF
j_call: TRBJ2-1; clone_size: -; v_call: TRBV9; d_call: TRBD2; cdr3_nt: TGTGCCAGCAGCGTAAGGACTAGCGGGAGGGCCAATGAGCAGTTCTTC; cdr3_aa: CASSVRTSGRANEQFF
j_call: TRBJ1-2; clone_size: -; v_call: TRBV28; d_call: -; cdr3_nt: TGTGCCAGCATTCAAGGGGGGGGACTATATGGCTACACCTTC; cdr3_aa: CASIQGGGLYGYTF
j_call: TRBJ1-2; clone_size: -; v_call: TRBV5-6; d_call: TRBD1; cdr3_nt: TGTGCCAGCAGCCAAAAGGGGGCGGTCCATGGCTACACCTTC; cdr3_aa: CASSQKGAVHGYTF
j_call: TRBJ2-7; clone_size: -; v_call: TRBV5-4; d_call: TRBD1; cdr3_nt: TGTGCCAGCAGCTTGCAGGGGGCCCACGAGCAGTACTTC; cdr3_aa: CASSLQGAHEQYF
j_call: TRBJ2-7; clone_size: -; v_call: TRBV29-1; d_call: -; cdr3_nt: TGCAGCGTTGGTGGGGGGATCGCCTACGAGCAGTACTTC; cdr3_aa: CSVGGGIAYEQYF